The 9 T cell receptor beta chains below were found in one sample sequenced in a study of blood T cell repertoires in COVID-19. Libraries were prepared by immunoSEQ multiplex PCR; TCRdb keeps only in-frame clonotypes and omits some of them. Here the sample spans about 300,000 clones, approximately 89% being singletons. Sequencing was done on a sample of PBMCs or T cells enriched from blood (not recorded which). Receptor source: a woman aged 18-29 years who had recovered from COVID-19.

The rearrangement joins TRBV10-3 to TRBJ1-1; maybe TRBD1 (6 bases). V lost 6 bases and J lost 2, with 13 bases in between. Germline values: CDR1 ENHRY, CDR2 SYGVKD. The CDR3 spans 14 residues. In DNA form, the CDR3 reads TGTGCCATCAGCACGGACAGAGGAAACACTGAAGCTTTCTTT. Translated, it gives CAISTDRGNTEAFF.

This chain links TRBV18 with TRBJ1-1; the D gene is possibly TRBD1 (5 bases). Trimming removed 2 bases from V and 11 bases from J, with 12 bases in between. The CDR3 is 12 residues long. Per the germline V gene, CDR1 is KGHSH and CDR2 is LQKENI. The CDR3 DNA follows: TGTGCCAGCTCACCAGCGGGGCTTGAGGCTTTCTTT. It encodes CASSPAGLEAFF.

The V call is TRBV28, the J call TRBJ2-1; TRBD2 matches at 7 bases. Germline CDR1 MDHEN, CDR2 SYDVKM. The V gene end was trimmed by 7 bases and the J gene end by 1 base; junction bases not matched to a gene: 13. This CDR3 has 17 residues. CDR3 bases: TGTGCCAGCACCAGCGCGGGAGTCCGTGAGTCCTACAATGAGCAGTTCTTC. This codes for CASTSAGVRESYNEQFF.

This clone has only one observation. V usage is TRBV27 and J usage is TRBJ1-5; no clear D gene. The CDR3 loop spans 15 amino acids. With 2 bases removed from V and 6 bases from J, the gap between germline ends came to 14 bases. Germline loops: CDR1 MNHEY, CDR2 SMNVEV (reference sequence). The CDR3 sequence: CASSLRTSSGQPQHF. The CDR3 DNA reads TGTGCCAGCAGTTTACGGACTTCTTCGGGTCAGCCCCAGCATTTT.

V is TRBV7-2 and J is TRBJ1-3, with unresolved D. The CDR3 sequence is 15 residues long. Trimming shortened V by 1 base and J by 0 bases, and 7 bases separated the two germline ends. Germline V gene data show CDR1 as SGHTA and CDR2 as FQGNSA. The CDR3 region is CASSLDGYSGNTIYF. As DNA, the CDR3 is TGTGCCAGCAGCTTAGACGGGTACTCTGGAAACACCATATATTTT.

Only one count was recorded for this clone. V usage is TRBV19 and J usage is TRBJ2-5, with D possibly matching TRBD2 (5 bases). V lost 5 bases and J 5 bases, leaving 18 bases between the germline ends. The CDR3 totals 15 residues. Germline CDR1 LNHDA, CDR2 SQIVND (reference sequence). CDR3 loop: CASSESVGEWETQYF. DNA for the CDR3: TGTGCCAGTAGTGAAAGCGTGGGAGAATGGGAGACCCAGTACTTC.

This chain connects TRBV19 to TRBJ2-7; 11 nucleotides agree with TRBD1. Per the germline V gene, CDR1 is LNHDA and CDR2 is SQIVND (reference sequence). This CDR3 region has 15 residues. With V trimmed by 6 bases and J by 3 bases, 7 bases remained unmatched. The CDR3, as DNA: TGTGCCAGTAGCCTAACCGGGACAGGGGGCTACGAGCAGTACTTC. It encodes CASSLTGTGGYEQYF.

The gene calls are TRBV7-2 and TRBJ2-5; 8 nucleotides match TRBD2. Germline-derived CDR1 and CDR2 are SGHTA and FQGNSA. The ends lost 3 bases at V and 5 bases at J; junction bases unmatched: 17. The CDR3 is made up of 18 amino acids. CDR3 DNA: TGTGCCAGCAGCTTTATCCCTAGCCGCGGGGGGTCTCAGGAGACCCAGTACTTC. Its protein is CASSFIPSRGGSQETQYF.

The J gene is TRBJ2-5, the V gene TRBV7-7, with TRBD1 matching 9 bases. V shed 5 bases, J shed 2 bases, and the junction held 6 bases outside the gene matches. The CDR3 has 15 amino acids. From germline, CDR1 is SSHAT and CDR2 FNYEAQ (reference sequence). The CDR3 nucleotides read TGTGCCAGCAGCCTGCGGACAGGGGCACAAGAGACCCAGTACTTC. Translating it yields CASSLRTGAQETQYF.